A single sample gave rise to the 18 T cell receptor beta chains below, sequenced in a study of cytomegalovirus exposure and HLA in healthy donors. Amplification used 60 Vbeta primers and 13 Jbeta primers. Profiling relied on immunoSEQ multiplex PCR, and the TCRdb table lists in-frame clones only, not all of them. The sample holds 100,000 to 150,000 clones, around 83% seen once. Sequenced sample: PBMCs. These receptors all come from a man aged 45-60 years in good health and CMV-seronegative.

The chain couples TRBV2 to TRBJ2-3, with D possibly matching TRBD1 (7 bases). Between the trimmed V and J ends, which lost 3 bases and 6 bases, there was a span of 16 bases. Germline lookup yields CDR1 SNHLY and CDR2 FYNNEI. CDR3 length: 15 residues. CDR3 DNA sequence: TGTGCCAGCAGTGATAGCAGGGGGGAGTCTGATACGCAGTATTTT. Encoded protein: CASSDSRGESDTQYF.

This clone is a singleton in its sample. The chain carries TRBV9 and TRBJ1-5; D remains ambiguous. Germline CDR1 SGDLS, CDR2 YYNGEE. V lost 0 bases and J 10 bases, leaving 5 bases between the germline ends. The CDR3 consists of 11 residues. The DNA of the CDR3 is TGTGCCAGCAGCGTAGAGAGTCCCCAGCATTTT. Amino acids: CASSVESPQHF.

The table lists this clone with a few counts. The V gene is TRBV5-6, the J gene TRBJ1-1, with D maybe TRBD1 (5 bases). CDR1 is SGHDT, CDR2 YYEEEE, per germline. The CDR3 covers 17 residues. V gave up 1 base and J gave up 1 base, with 17 bases separating them. CDR3 in DNA: TGTGCCAGCAGCTTGTTAGGGGTCGAGGTACGGAACACTGAAGCTTTCTTT. This codes for CASSLLGVEVRNTEAFF.

As DNA, the CDR3 is TGCAGCGTCGACCGGGACAGACAAGAGACCCAGTACTTC. This translates into CSVDRDRQETQYF. The chain is built from TRBV29-1 and TRBJ2-5, with 7 bases matching TRBD1. The CDR3 length is 13 residues. J gave up 2 bases and V 6 bases, and 6 bases lay outside the gene matches. CDR1 SQVTM and CDR2 ANQGSEA come from the germline V gene.

The chain is built from TRBV28 and TRBJ1-3; the match to TRBD1 covers 7 bases. Losses at the gene ends were 11 bases for V and 3 bases for J; bases not matched to a gene: 7. Germline CDR1 MDHEN, CDR2 SYDVKM. The CDR3 sequence is 13 residues long. CDR3 bases: TGTGCCGGAAAGGGGGCGATTGGAAACACCATATATTTT. The encoded protein is CAGKGAIGNTIYF.

The chain uses TRBV21-1 and TRBJ2-2; the D call in the table, TRBD1, was not verified against the DNA. TRBV21-1 constitutes a pseudogene. The CDR3 totals 17 residues. The CDR3 loop is CASSRSGDPLNTGELFF. The CDR3 nucleotides read TGTGCCAGCAGCCGGTCAGGGGACCCACTGAACACCGGGGAGCTGTTTTTT.

This chain connects TRBV9 to TRBJ1-2; D call uncertain. This CDR3 has 16 residues. Between the trimmed V and J ends, which lost 0 bases and 2 bases, there was a span of 14 bases. The germline V gene encodes CDR1 SGDLS and CDR2 YYNGEE. The CDR3 DNA is TGTGCCAGCAGCGTAGGCAAAGAGGGCGGGAACTATGGCTACACCTTC. It translates to CASSVGKEGGNYGYTF.

CDR3 sequence (DNA): TGCGCCAGCAGCTTGTTCTCCCCAGGGGACACAGATACGCAGTATTTT. This encodes CASSLFSPGDTDTQYF. This chain connects TRBV5-1 to TRBJ2-3; TRBD1 might be the D (6 bases). Germline lookup yields CDR1 SGHRS and CDR2 YFSETQ. The CDR3 loop spans 16 amino acids. Trimming stripped 1 base from V and 2 bases from J, with 14 bases between.

The chain is built from TRBV11-3 and TRBJ2-7; TRBD1 matches at 7 bases. The ends lost 5 bases at V and 3 bases at J; junction bases unmatched: 4. The CDR3 contains 13 residues. Germline values: CDR1 SGHNT, CDR2 YENEEA. The CDR3 nucleotides are TGTGCCAGCAGCCGAGGACAGGTCTACGAGCAGTACTTC. Its translation: CASSRGQVYEQYF.

The genes are TRBV15 and TRBJ2-1; TRBD2 matches 9 bases. CDR3 length: 16 amino acids. The J segment lost 6 bases and the V segment lost 0 bases, leaving 6 bases of the junction unmatched. The germline CDR1 and CDR2 sequences are LNHNV and YYDKDF (reference sequence). The CDR3 sequence is CATSRESSGGRNEQFF. The CDR3 DNA is TGTGCCACCAGCAGAGAGAGCAGCGGGGGGCGCAATGAGCAGTTCTTC.

The CDR3 DNA sequence: TGTGCCAGTAGTATCGAACCCCAGGTGAGCTCCTACAATGAGCAGTTCTTC. It yields the protein CASSIEPQVSSYNEQFF. This chain connects TRBV19 to TRBJ2-1; no clear D gene. Germline V gene lookup returns CDR1 LNHDA and CDR2 SQIVND (reference sequence). Trimming stripped 3 bases from V and 0 bases from J, with 15 bases between. The CDR3 is 17 amino acids.

J is TRBJ1-2 and V is TRBV18; possible D gene TRBD1, 6 bases. This CDR3 has 15 amino acids. The germline V and J ends were trimmed by 2 bases and 5 bases, with 15 bases remaining between them. CDR1 is KGHSH and CDR2 is LQKENI in the germline V gene. The CDR3 DNA reads TGTGCCAGCTCACCAGATACCTCGAGGGGGTATGGCTACACCTTC. Translated: CASSPDTSRGYGYTF.

The rearrangement links TRBV5-6 to TRBJ1-2; TRBD1 aligns across 7 bases. The CDR3 runs to 14 residues. Germline CDR1 is SGHDT and CDR2 is YYEEEE. The V and J ends lost 4 bases and 3 bases, in that order; junction bases with no gene match: 6. CDR3 region: CASSLAGTDYGYTF. The CDR3 DNA reads as TGTGCCAGCAGCCTGGCCGGGACAGACTATGGCTACACCTTC.

The sample holds a few counts of this clone. The genes are TRBV4-1 and TRBJ2-2; TRBD1 agrees at 10 bases. This CDR3 region has 15 residues. V gave up 3 bases and J gave up 6 bases; unmatched junction bases: 4. Germline assignment: CDR1 MGHRA and CDR2 YSYEKL. The CDR3 DNA sequence: TGCGCCAGCAGCCAGGGGACAGGGGTGGCCGGGGAGCTGTTTTTT. As protein: CASSQGTGVAGELFF.

The V call is TRBV27, the J call TRBJ1-1; 7 bases agree with TRBD1. The CDR3 consists of 15 residues. CDR1 MNHEY and CDR2 SMNVEV come from the germline V gene (reference sequence). The trim removed 5 bases at V and 0 bases at J, leaving 6 bases unmatched. The CDR3 region is CASSLGTAVNTEAFF. Here the CDR3 DNA reads TGTGCCAGCAGTCTAGGGACAGCCGTGAACACTGAAGCTTTCTTT.

This clone turned up a few times. V usage is TRBV7-8 and J usage is TRBJ1-5; 8 bases match TRBD1. Losses at the gene ends were 5 bases for V and 7 bases for J; bases not matched to a gene: 4. CDR1 is SGHVS, CDR2 FQNEAQ, per germline. This CDR3 has 13 residues. Here the CDR3 DNA reads TGTGCCAGCAGCGCGGACAGGGACCAGCCCCAGCATTTT. Amino acid sequence: CASSADRDQPQHF.

This clone was recorded only once. The J gene is TRBJ1-1, the V gene TRBV2; possibly TRBD1 for D (6 bases). The germline CDR1 and CDR2 sequences are SNHLY and FYNNEI. This CDR3 comprises 13 residues. Trimming stripped 10 bases from V and 4 bases from J, with 16 bases between. The CDR3 bases are TGTGCCAACTACAGGGCGAGGGGCACTGAAGCTTTCTTT. It translates to CANYRARGTEAFF. The complete variable domain, with remaining parts taken from reference TRBV2 and TRBJ1-1, reads EPEVTQTPSHQVTQMGQEVILRCVPISNHLYFYWYRQILGQKVEFLVSFYNNEISEKSEIFDDQFSVERPDGSNFTLKIRSTKLEDSAMYFCANYRARGTEAFFGQGTRLTVV.

The chain links TRBV7-6 to TRBJ1-1; tentative D call: TRBD1 (6 bases). Germline V CDR1 and CDR2: SGHVS, FNYEAQ. The CDR3 has 19 residues. V lost 1 base and J 0 bases, leaving 21 bases between the germline ends. The CDR3 loop reads CASSLVRGGAMGLNTEAFF. CDR3 coding DNA: TGTGCCAGCAGCTTAGTTCGGGGGGGGGCGATGGGTTTGAACACTGAAGCTTTCTTT.